This TCR beta chain was found in a study of blood T cell repertoires in COVID-19 (dated by TCRdb to about 2020). Some background on the complete study: The collaborator samples originated in the United States, Italy and Spain and spanned the acute and convalescent phases of COVID-19. The prospective study material was composed of cDNA or gDNA derived from T cells, B-cell-depleted T cells, or PBMCs. Where HLA class I and class II types were available, the types were taken from metadata supplied by the sample provider, not from assay-based typing. A de-identified subject ID, COVID-19 status, age in years and sex were almost always included in the sample metadata. A freely available public database, intended as a resource for researchers studying the immune response to SARS-CoV-2, is where the repertoires were released. The dataset comprised deeply sampled blood TCRbeta repertoires from subjects exposed to, actively infected with, or recovered from COVID-19. The samples were drawn from the first 160 participants of the ongoing ImmuneRACE study and from 1,200 or so subjects provided by 6 global collaborators. What the work shows at the level of the full study, not this receptor alone: Clinical and demographic metadata were provided uncurated, with the amount varying by source and participant.

About this clone itself: It lacks a known antigen. The record has no base qualities; no much larger clone is one base away.

The immunoSEQ Assay, a bias-controlled multiplex PCR, was used to amplify TCRbeta CDR3 regions from genomic DNA. Per the source publication's procedure: Within the assay, amplification of reference gene primers was used to estimate how many nucleated cells each sample contained. Sequence reads were collapsed and filtered to measure the absolute abundance of every unique TCRbeta CDR3 rearrangement. For each sample, productive Simpson clonality was calculated as the square root of Simpson's diversity index across productive rearrangements. TCRdb limited this immuneACCESS table to in-frame rearrangements with V and J called. A share of clones is missing; checked studies link under half to unresolved V genes, and the rest is unexplained. For V, J and clone size, that table is used; D and trimming come from the DNA. Here the sample has over 200,000 clones; more than 80% occur a single time. The ten largest clones represent roughly 1.8% of the sample.

V ends up 2 bases short and J 4 bases short, with an unmatched junction base count of 5. The germline V gene yields SGHRS for CDR1 and YFSETQ for CDR2. The CDR3 goes from the cysteine to the phenylalanine over 16 residues. The sequence is cut down to CDR3 DNA, 48 bases in frame from base 1. Enrolling through a virtual design, the prospective study's participants ranged in age from roughly 18 to 90 years and lived across 24 United States geographic areas. In the prospective study, participants were assigned to cohorts based on the clinical history participants reported in a screening survey and a study questionnaire. Recovered participants in ImmuneRACE Cohort 3 were defined by two consecutive negative NP/OP PCR tests, clearance by a healthcare professional, or resolution of symptoms. Each participant in the prospective study had whole blood, serum and a nasopharyngeal or oropharyngeal swab collected by mobile phlebotomists. Participants in the prospective study had the option to provide additional blood draws and questionnaires over a roughly two-month period. Prospective study blood samples were shipped either frozen or at room temperature before DNA extraction.

This sequence originates from a man aged 55 to 69 who had recovered from COVID-19. The rearrangement joined TRBV5-1 to TRBJ2-3, with TRBD2 identical over 12 junction bases. What was sequenced was PBMCs or T cells enriched from blood (not recorded which). For the CDR3, the sequence is CASSLMPSGGADTQYF. The nucleotides are TGCGCCAGCAGCTTAATGCCTAGCGGGGGGGCAGATACGCAGTATTTT. The CDR3 plus the reference TRBV5-1 and TRBJ2-3 genes for the other parts give the full variable domain: KAGVTQTPRYLIKTRGQQVTLSCSPISGHRSVSWYQQTPGQGLQFLFEYFSETQRNKGNFPGRFSGRQFSNSRSEMNVSTLELGDSALYLCASSLMPSGGADTQYFGPGTRLTVL.